The entry that follows covers one T cell receptor beta chain sequence. This sample is part of a study of blood T cell repertoires in COVID-19. This CDR3 region has 14 residues. V lost 6 bases, J lost 3 bases, and 3 bases stayed unmatched. Germline assignment: CDR1 LGHNA and CDR2 YNFKEQ. Sequenced by immunoSEQ multiplex PCR; TCRdb stores in-frame clones only, minus some. Among some 110,000 clones listed, 80% to 85% were seen once. The sample taken for sequencing was peripheral blood. This clonotype originated in a man aged 70 or older with acute or convalescent COVID-19. The rearrangement uses TRBV4-2 and TRBJ2-7; 12 bases fit TRBD2. Here the CDR3 reads CASSRTSGVYEQYF. CDR3 bases: TGTGCCAGCAGTCGGACTAGCGGGGTCTACGAGCAGTACTTC.